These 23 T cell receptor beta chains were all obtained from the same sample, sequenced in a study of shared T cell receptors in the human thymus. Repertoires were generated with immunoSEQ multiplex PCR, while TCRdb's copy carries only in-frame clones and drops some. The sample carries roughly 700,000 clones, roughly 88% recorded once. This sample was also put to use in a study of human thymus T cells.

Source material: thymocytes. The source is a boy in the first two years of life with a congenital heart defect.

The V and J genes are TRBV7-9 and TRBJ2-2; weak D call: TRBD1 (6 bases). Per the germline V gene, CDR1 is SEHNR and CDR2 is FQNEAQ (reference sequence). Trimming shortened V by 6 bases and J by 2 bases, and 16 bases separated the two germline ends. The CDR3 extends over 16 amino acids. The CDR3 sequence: CASSHTGTLNTGELFF. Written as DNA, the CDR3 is TGTGCCAGCAGTCACACCGGGACACTTAACACCGGGGAGCTGTTTTTT.

DNA for the CDR3: TGTGCCAGCAGTTACGACAGGGCCAACTATGGCTACACCTTC. Its translation: CASSYDRANYGYTF. This chain links TRBV6-5 with TRBJ1-2; 7 positions match TRBD1. Germline CDR1 and CDR2: MNHEY and SVGAGI. V gave up 2 bases and J gave up 2 bases; unmatched junction bases: 2. The CDR3 sequence is 14 residues long.

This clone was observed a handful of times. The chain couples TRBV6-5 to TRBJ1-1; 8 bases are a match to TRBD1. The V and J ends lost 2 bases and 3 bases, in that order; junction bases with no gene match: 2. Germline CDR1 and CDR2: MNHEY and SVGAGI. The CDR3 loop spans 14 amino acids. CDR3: CASSYTDRDTEAFF. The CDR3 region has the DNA TGTGCCAGCAGTTACACGGACAGGGACACTGAAGCTTTCTTT.

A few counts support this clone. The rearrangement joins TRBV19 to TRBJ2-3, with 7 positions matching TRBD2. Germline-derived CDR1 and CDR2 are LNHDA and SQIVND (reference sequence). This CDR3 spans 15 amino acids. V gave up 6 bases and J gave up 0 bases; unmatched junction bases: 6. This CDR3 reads CASRQAGPSTDTQYF. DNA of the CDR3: TGTGCCAGTAGACAAGCGGGGCCTAGCACAGATACGCAGTATTTT.

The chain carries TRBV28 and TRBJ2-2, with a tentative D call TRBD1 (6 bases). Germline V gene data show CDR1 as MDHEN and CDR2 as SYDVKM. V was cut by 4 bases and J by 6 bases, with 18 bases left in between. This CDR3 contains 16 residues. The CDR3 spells CASSSKGGRKAGELFF. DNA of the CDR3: TGTGCCAGCAGTTCGAAAGGGGGTCGAAAGGCCGGGGAGCTGTTTTTT. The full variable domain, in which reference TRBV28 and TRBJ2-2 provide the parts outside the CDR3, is DVKVTQSSRYLVKRTGEKVFLECVQDMDHENMFWYRQDPGLGLRLIYFSYDVKMKEKGDIPEGYSVSREKKERFSLILESASTNQTSMYLCASSSKGGRKAGELFFGEGSRLTVL.

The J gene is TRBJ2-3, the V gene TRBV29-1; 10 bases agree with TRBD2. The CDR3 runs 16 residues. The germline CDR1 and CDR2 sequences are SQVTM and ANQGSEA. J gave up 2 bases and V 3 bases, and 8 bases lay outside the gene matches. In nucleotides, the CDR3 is TGCAGCGTTGATGGTCTAGCGGGAGATCCCACAGATACGCAGTATTTT. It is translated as CSVDGLAGDPTDTQYF.

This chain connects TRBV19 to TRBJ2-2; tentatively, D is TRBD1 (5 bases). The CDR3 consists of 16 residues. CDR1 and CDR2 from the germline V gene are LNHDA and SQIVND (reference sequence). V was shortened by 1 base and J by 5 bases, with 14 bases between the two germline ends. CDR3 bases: TGTGCCAGTAGTATAGGTGGGGCCCGTAGGACCGGGGAGCTGTTTTTT. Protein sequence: CASSIGGARRTGELFF.

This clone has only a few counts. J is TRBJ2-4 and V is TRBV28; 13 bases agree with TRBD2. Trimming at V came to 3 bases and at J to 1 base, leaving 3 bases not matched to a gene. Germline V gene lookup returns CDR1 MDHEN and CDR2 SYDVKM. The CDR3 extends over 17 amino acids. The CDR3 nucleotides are TGTGCCAGCAGTTTCCCGACTAGCGGGAGGGCCAAAAACATTCAGTACTTC. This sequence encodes CASSFPTSGRAKNIQYF.

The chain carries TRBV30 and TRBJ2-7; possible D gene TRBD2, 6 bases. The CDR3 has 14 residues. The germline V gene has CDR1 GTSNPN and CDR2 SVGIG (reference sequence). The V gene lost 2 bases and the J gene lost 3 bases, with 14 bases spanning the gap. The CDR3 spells CAWSLRLVGYEQYF. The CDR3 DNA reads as TGTGCCTGGAGTCTAAGACTAGTGGGCTACGAGCAGTACTTC.

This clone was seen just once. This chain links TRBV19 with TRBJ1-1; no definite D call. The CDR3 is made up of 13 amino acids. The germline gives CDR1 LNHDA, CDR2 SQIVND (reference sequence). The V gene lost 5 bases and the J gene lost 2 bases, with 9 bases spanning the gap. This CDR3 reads CASSQLTNTEAFF. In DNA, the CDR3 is TGTGCCAGTAGTCAGTTAACCAACACTGAAGCTTTCTTT.

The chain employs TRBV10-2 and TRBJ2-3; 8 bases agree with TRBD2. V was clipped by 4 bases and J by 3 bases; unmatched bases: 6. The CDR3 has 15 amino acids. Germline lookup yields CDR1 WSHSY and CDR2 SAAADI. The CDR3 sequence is CASSGGASGTDTQYF. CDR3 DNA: TGCGCCAGCAGTGGGGGGGCTAGCGGGACAGATACGCAGTATTTT.

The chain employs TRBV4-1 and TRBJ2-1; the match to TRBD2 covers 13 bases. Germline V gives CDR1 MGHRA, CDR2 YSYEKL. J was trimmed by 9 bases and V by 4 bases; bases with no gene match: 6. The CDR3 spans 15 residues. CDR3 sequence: CASSRPGLAGLEQFF. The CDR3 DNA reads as TGCGCCAGCAGCCGCCCGGGACTAGCGGGACTTGAGCAGTTCTTC.

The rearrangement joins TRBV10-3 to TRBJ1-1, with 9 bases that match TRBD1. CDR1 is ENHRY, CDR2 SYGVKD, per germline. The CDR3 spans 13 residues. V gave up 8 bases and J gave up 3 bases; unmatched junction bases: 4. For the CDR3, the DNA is TGTGCCATCCAACAGGGGGCAGACACTGAAGCTTTCTTT. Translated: CAIQQGADTEAFF.

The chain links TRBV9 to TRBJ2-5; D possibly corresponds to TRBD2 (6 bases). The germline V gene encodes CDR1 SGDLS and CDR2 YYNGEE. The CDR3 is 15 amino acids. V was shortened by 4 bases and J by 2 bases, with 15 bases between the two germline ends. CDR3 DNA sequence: TGTGCCAGCAGCCCCTCACGGGAGCAGCAAGAGACCCAGTACTTC. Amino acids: CASSPSREQQETQYF.

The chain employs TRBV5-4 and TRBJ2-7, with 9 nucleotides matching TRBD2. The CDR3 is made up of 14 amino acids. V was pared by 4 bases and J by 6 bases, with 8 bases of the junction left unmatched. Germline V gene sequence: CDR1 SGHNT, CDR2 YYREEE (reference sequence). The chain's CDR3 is CASSETSGTSEQYF. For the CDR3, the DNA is TGTGCCAGCAGCGAGACTAGCGGTACCTCCGAGCAGTACTTC.

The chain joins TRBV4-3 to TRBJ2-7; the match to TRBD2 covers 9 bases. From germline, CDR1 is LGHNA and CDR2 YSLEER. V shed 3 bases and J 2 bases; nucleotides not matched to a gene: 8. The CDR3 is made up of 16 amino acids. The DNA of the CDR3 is TGCGCCAGCAGCCAGGTCGCTAGCGGGAACCCCTACGAGCAGTACTTC. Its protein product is CASSQVASGNPYEQYF.

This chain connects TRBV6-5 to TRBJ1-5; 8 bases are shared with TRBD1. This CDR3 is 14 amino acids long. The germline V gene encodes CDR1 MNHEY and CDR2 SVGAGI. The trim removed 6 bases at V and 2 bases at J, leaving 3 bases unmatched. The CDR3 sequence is CASRKDRGNQPQHF. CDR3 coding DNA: TGTGCCAGCAGGAAGGACAGGGGCAATCAGCCCCAGCATTTT.

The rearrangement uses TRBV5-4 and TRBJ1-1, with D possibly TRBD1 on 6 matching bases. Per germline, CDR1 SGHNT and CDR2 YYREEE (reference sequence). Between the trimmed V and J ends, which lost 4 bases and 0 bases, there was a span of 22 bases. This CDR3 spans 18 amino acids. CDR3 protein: CASSPPGHGDIMNTEAFF. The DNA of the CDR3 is TGTGCCAGCAGCCCGCCGGGACACGGAGATATCATGAACACTGAAGCTTTCTTT.

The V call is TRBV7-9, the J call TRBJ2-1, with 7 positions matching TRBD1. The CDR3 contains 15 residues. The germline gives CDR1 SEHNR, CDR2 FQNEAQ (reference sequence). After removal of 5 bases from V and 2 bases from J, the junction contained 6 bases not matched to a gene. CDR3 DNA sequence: TGTGCCAGCAGCCCTACAGGGGTCGCCTACAATGAGCAGTTCTTC. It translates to CASSPTGVAYNEQFF.

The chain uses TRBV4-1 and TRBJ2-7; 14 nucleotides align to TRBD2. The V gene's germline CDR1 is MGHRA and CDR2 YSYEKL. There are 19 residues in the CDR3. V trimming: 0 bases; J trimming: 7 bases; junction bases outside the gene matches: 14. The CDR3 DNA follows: TGCGCCAGCAGCCAAGAGGCCTCGAGGACTAGCGGGAGGCTGGGGGAGCAGTACTTC. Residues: CASSQEASRTSGRLGEQYF.

Written as DNA, the CDR3 is TGTGCCAGCAGCTTCTCCGGGACACGAGAAGAGACCCAGTACTTC. This translates into CASSFSGTREETQYF. The chain recombines TRBV14 with TRBJ2-5, with D perhaps TRBD1 (6 bases). Germline V gene sequence: CDR1 SGHDN, CDR2 FVKESK. This CDR3 spans 15 amino acids. V was pared by 5 bases and J by 3 bases, with 16 bases between.

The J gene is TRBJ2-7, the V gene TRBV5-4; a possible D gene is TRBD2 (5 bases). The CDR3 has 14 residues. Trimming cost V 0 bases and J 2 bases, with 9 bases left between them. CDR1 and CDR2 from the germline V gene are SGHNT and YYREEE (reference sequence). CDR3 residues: CASSLAGKPYEQYF. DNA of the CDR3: TGTGCCAGCAGCTTGGCCGGGAAGCCCTACGAGCAGTACTTC.

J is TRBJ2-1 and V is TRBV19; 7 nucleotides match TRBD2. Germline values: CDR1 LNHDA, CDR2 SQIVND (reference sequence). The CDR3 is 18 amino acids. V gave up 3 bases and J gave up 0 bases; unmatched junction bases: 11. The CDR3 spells CASSMRGSVDSSYNEQFF. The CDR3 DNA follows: TGTGCCAGTAGTATGCGGGGGTCTGTCGATAGCTCCTACAATGAGCAGTTCTTC. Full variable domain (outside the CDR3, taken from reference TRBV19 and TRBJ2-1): DGGITQSPKYLFRKEGQNVTLSCEQNLNHDAMYWYRQDPGQGLRLIYYSQIVNDFQKGDIAEGYSVSREKKESFPLTVTSAQKNPTAFYLCASSMRGSVDSSYNEQFFGPGTRLTVL.